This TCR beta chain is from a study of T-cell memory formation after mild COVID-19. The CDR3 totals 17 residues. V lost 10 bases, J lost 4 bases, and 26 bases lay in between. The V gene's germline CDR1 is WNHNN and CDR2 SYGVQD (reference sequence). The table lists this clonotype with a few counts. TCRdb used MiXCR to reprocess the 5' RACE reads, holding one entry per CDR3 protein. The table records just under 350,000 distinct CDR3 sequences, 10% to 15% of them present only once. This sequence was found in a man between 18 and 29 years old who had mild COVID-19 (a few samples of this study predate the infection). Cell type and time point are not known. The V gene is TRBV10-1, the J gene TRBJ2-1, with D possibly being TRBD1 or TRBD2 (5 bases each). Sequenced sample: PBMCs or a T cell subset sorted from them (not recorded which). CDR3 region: CATRRDGTWGGYNEQFF. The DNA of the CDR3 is TGCGCCACCCGAAGGGACGGAACTTGGGGCGGATACAATGAGCAGTTCTTC.